This TCR beta chain stems from a study of T cells in Graves' hyperthyroidism and ophthalmopathy. This clonotype was counted only a few times. The antigen is undetermined. The germline gene is not matched at one end of the junction; a read error may be the cause. Patients were excluded because of uncontrolled infection, other autoimmune disease, pregnancy or lactation. Study-level findings and limits: Ophthalmopathy could be told apart from stable hyperthyroidism with a 13 V-J model. Most thyroid clonotypes expanded above 0.001 were also detected in blood.

Template material for amplifying TCR beta CDR3 regions consisted of RNA transcripts. Researchers ran a first-round RT-PCR on the TCR CDR3 using the HTBI primer set. Using its own MiXCR run on the multiplex PCR reads, TCRdb lists one record per CDR3 protein. The sample contains nearly 750,000 distinct CDR3 sequences, roughly a third of which appear only once. The TCR sequence derives from a woman aged 40-49 years with Graves' hyperthyroidism. Sequencing was performed on blood.

The CDR3, as DNA: TGTGCCAGCAATTTAAACGGCCCGGGGGGACATGGCTACACCTTC. It is translated as CASNLNGPGGHGYTF. The V gene is TRBV12-3 or TRBV12-4, the J gene TRBJ1-2; TRBD1 is a possible D gene (5 bases). This CDR3 spans 15 amino acids.